Sequencing of this TCR beta chain was carried out in a study of blood T cell repertoires in COVID-19. For the study at large: Sites across the United States, Italy and Spain contributed samples from acute and convalescent COVID-19. Sample material is recorded as cDNA or gDNA derived from T cells, B-cell-depleted T cells, or PBMCs.

Sequencing was performed with immunoSEQ multiplex PCR; in TCRdb, only in-frame clones are kept and a portion is missing. The table lists roughly 150,000 clones, 75% to 90% of them singletons. V lost 6 bases to trimming and J lost 4 bases; unmatched junction nucleotides: 9. CDR1 and CDR2 from the germline V gene are LNHDA and SQIVND (reference sequence). The CDR3 totals 15 residues. This clonotype was sampled from a woman aged 80 or over with acute or convalescent COVID-19. The J gene is TRBJ1-5, the V gene TRBV19; 7 bases align to TRBD1. Sequencing was performed on peripheral blood. CDR3 nucleotide sequence: TGTGCCAGTAGGACTGACAGGGCCTATAATCAGCCCCAGCATTTT. Translated: CASRTDRAYNQPQHF.